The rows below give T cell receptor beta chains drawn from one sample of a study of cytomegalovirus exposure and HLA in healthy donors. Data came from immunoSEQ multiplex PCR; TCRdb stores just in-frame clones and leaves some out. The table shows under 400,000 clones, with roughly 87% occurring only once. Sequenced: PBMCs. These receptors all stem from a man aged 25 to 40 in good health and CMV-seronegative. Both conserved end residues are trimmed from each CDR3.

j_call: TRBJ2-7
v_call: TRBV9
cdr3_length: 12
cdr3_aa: ASSVHAGSYEQY

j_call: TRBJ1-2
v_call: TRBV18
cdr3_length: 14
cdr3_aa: ASSPQTGTPCLGYT

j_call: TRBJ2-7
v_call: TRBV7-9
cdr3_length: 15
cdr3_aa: ASSSRLAGSSTYEQY

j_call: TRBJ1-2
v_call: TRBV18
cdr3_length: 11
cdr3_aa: ASSPDRGYGYT

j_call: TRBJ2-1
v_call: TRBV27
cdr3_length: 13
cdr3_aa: ASSSTGGPYNEQF

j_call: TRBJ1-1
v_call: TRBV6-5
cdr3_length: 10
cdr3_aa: ASRDRGTEAF

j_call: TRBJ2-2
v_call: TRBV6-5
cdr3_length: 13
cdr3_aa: ASRGSGGGTGELF

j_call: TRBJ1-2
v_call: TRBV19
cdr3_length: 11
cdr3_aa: ASSITGTYGYT

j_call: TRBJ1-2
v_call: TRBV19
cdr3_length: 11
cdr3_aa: ASSIVQGSGYT

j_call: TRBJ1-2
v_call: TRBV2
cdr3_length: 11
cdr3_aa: ASSRDTGYGYT

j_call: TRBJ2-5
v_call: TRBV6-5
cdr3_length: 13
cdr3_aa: ASSYTSNYAETQY

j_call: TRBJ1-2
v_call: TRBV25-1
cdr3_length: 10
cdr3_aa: ASSGGLYGYT

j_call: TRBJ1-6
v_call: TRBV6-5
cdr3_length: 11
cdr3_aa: ASRAVLSSPLH

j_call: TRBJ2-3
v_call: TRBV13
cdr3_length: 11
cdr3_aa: ASSSGGTDTQY